This record looks at one T cell receptor beta chain sequence and its context. This sample is part of a study of shared clonotypes between healthy human individuals. CDR3 length: 13 amino acids. J lost 5 bases, V lost 8 bases, and 8 bases had no gene match. Germline CDR1 reads LNHNV; CDR2 reads YYDKDF (reference sequence). The data were produced by immunoSEQ multiplex PCR, yet TCRdb's version contains in-frame clones alone and is incomplete. This table has 2,500,000 or so clones, over 85% appearing once. None of the donors, who were healthy HIV-negative adults, had recently had acute infections or vaccinations.

This sequence joins TRBV15 and TRBJ2-7, with 8 bases fitting TRBD1. This TCR derives from a man between 18 and 29 years old in good health. Some clones in this sample may be carry-over from other donors' samples. The source material was naive CD4+ T cells from PBMCs. Regarding subset: CD45RA+ positively selected. The DNA for the CDR3 is TGTGCCACCGGAGGACAGGGTGGCCACGAGCAGTACTTC. Translation: CATGGQGGHEQYF.